This T cell receptor (beta chain) is drawn from a study of T-cell memory formation after mild COVID-19. Study-wide points: Later expanders leaned CD4+, whereas clones that contracted between day 15 and 85 were balanced CD4/CD8. Some responding clones appeared in pre-infection memory, suggesting cross-reactive memory joined. Contracting CD4+ clones sat mainly in CM and EM; CD8+ in EMRA.

One entry per CDR3 protein results from TCRdb running MiXCR on the 5' RACE reads. Of around 340,000 distinct CDR3 sequences listed, roughly 13% are singletons. The junction had 4 bases not matched to a gene; V was cut back by 8 bases and J by 1 base. Germline V gene sequence: CDR1 LNHNV, CDR2 YYDKDF (reference sequence). This CDR3 contains 13 residues. This clonotype appeared a few times. As yet, its antigen is unknown. Source material: PBMCs or a T cell subset sorted from them (not recorded which). The gene calls are TRBV15 and TRBJ2-5; 7 nucleotides agree with TRBD2. The TCR was taken from a man aged 18 to 29 who had mild COVID-19 (a few samples of this study predate the infection). Cell type and time point are not known. CDR3: CATGGGIQETQYF. The CDR3 DNA reads TGTGCCACCGGGGGGGGAATCCAAGAGACCCAGTACTTC.